Listed below are T cell receptor beta chains from one sample, sequenced in a study of identical twins. In TCRdb, the 5' RACE reads were re-called with MiXCR into one record per CDR3 protein. Among 400,000 to 500,000 distinct CDR3 sequences listed, roughly 20% were seen once. Sequenced sample: naive T cells sorted from blood. All receptors come from a man aged 50 to 59 in good health. Each CDR3 is given with its conserved first and last residue. A D gene is named only where the DNA matches it firmly. Clone size is shown for a subset of rows, as once, few, many or a class of expanded clone.

j_call clone_size v_call d_call cdr3_aa cdr3_nt
TRBJ2-1 many TRBV5-5 - CASSPGDAGNEQFF TGTGCCAGCAGCCCGGGAGACGCCGGGAATGAGCAGTTCTTC
TRBJ2-5 - TRBV20-1 TRBD2 CSAGSPVSPPSGRPGETQYF TGCAGTGCTGGTTCCCCCGTCTCCCCACCTAGCGGGAGGCCTGGGGAGACCCAGTACTTC
TRBJ2-6 - TRBV5-6 - CASSLGVGLGANVLTF TGTGCCAGCAGCTTGGGGGTTGGTTTGGGGGCCAACGTCCTGACTTTC
TRBJ1-1 - TRBV18 - CASSKAPELNTEAFF TGTGCCAGCTCAAAGGCACCCGAATTGAACACTGAAGCTTTCTTT
TRBJ2-6 - TRBV6-1 - CASRTTGIGANVLTF TGTGCCAGCAGGACAACAGGCATTGGGGCCAACGTCCTGACTTTC
TRBJ2-2 - TRBV5-1 TRBD2 CASSLSEAGANTGELFF TGCGCCAGCAGCTTGTCGGAAGCGGGGGCGAACACCGGGGAGCTGTTTTTT
TRBJ2-7 few TRBV6-1 TRBD2 CASSETALAAYEQYF TGTGCCAGCAGTGAAACGGCACTAGCGGCCTACGAGCAGTACTTC
TRBJ2-4 few TRBV2 TRBD2 CASSELAGLQKNIQYF TGTGCCAGCAGTGAACTAGCGGGTCTACAGAAAAACATTCAGTACTTC
TRBJ2-1 - TRBV6-1 - CASSGEILLLFYNEQFF TGTGCCAGCAGTGGGGAAATTTTGCTTTTATTTTACAATGAGCAGTTCTTC
TRBJ2-7 few TRBV11-2 - CASSLVQEGQQYF TGTGCCAGCAGCTTAGTACAGGAAGGTCAGCAGTACTTC
TRBJ2-1 - TRBV4-3 TRBD1 CASSPGTGGGSYNEQFF TGCGCCAGCAGCCCCGGGACAGGGGGGGGCTCCTACAATGAGCAGTTCTTC
TRBJ2-1 few TRBV9 TRBD2 CASSVVGGERGASGEQFF TGTGCCAGCAGCGTAGTCGGCGGGGAGCGGGGGGCCTCCGGGGAGCAGTTCTTC
TRBJ1-3 - TRBV19 - CASNPGDASGNTIYF TGTGCCAGTAACCCTGGGGACGCCTCTGGAAACACCATATATTTT
TRBJ2-3 many TRBV4-1 - CASSQGRVTDTQYF TGCGCCAGCAGCCAGGGCAGGGTAACAGATACGCAGTATTTT
TRBJ2-7 many TRBV27 TRBD2 CASSLASGVPGEQYF TGTGCCAGCAGTTTAGCTAGCGGGGTACCCGGCGAGCAGTACTTC
TRBJ1-2 - TRBV7-2 - CASSLDHGNDIYTF TGTGCCAGCAGCTTAGATCATGGGAATGACATCTACACCTTC
TRBJ2-1 few TRBV9 TRBD2 CASSVGASGSSYNEQFF TGTGCCAGCAGCGTGGGGGCTAGCGGGAGCTCCTACAATGAGCAGTTCTTC